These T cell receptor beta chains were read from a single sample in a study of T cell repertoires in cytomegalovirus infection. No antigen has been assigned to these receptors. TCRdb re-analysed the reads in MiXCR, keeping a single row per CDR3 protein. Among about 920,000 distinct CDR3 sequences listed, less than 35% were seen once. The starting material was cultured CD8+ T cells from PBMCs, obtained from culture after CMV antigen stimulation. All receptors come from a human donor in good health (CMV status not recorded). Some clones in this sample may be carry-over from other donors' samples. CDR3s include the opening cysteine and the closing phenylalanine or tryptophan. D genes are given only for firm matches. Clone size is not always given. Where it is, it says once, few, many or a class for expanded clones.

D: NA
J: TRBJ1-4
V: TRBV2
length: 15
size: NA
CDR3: CASSEVRTVNEKLFF
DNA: TGTGCCAGCAGTGAAGTGCGGACAGTTAATGAAAAACTGTTTTTT

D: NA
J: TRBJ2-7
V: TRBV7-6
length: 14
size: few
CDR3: CASSPEDSFYEQYF
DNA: TGTGCCAGCAGCCCGGAGGACAGCTTTTACGAGCAGTACTTC

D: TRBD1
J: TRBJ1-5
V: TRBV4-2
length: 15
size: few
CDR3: CASSDLGQRNQPQHF
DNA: TGTGCCAGCAGCGACTTGGGACAGCGCAATCAGCCCCAGCATTTT

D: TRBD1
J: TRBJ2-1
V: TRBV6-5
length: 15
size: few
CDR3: CASLQGDRGGGEQFF
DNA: TGTGCCAGCTTACAAGGGGACAGGGGAGGGGGTGAGCAGTTCTTC

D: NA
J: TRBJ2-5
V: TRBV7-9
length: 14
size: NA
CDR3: CASSEQTYQETQYF
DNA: TGTGCCAGCAGCGAACAGACGTACCAAGAGACCCAGTACTTC

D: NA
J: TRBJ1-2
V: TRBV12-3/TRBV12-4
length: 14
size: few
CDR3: CASSLDWEADGYTF
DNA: TGTGCCAGCAGTTTAGACTGGGAGGCGGATGGCTACACCTTC

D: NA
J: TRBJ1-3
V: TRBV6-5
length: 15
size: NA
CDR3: CASSYFEDPGNTIYF
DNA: TGTGCCAGCAGTTACTTCGAAGATCCTGGAAACACCATATATTTT

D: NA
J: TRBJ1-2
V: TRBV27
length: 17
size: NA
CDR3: CASSLMVGTGLHYGYTF
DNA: TGTGCCAGCAGTTTAATGGTCGGCACAGGGCTTCACTATGGCTACACCTTC

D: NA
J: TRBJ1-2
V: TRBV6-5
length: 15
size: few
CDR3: CASSYSIPLLDGYTF
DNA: TGTGCCAGCAGTTACTCTATCCCTTTGCTGGATGGCTACACCTTC

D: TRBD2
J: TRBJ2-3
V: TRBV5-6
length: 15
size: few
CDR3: CASSFSTGGVDTQYF
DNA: TGTGCCAGCAGCTTTTCTACGGGGGGAGTCGATACGCAGTATTTT

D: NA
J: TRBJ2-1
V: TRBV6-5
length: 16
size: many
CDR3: CASSYNSGQTYNEQFF
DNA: TGTGCCAGCAGTTACAATAGCGGCCAGACATACAATGAGCAGTTCTTC

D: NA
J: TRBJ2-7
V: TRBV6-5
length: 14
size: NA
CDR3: CASRQLQSSYEQYF
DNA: TGTGCCAGCAGGCAACTGCAGAGCTCCTACGAGCAGTACTTC

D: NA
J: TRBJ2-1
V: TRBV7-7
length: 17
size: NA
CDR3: CASSLEVARASGNEQFF
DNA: TGTGCTAGCAGCTTAGAGGTAGCGAGGGCTTCAGGGAATGAGCAGTTCTTC

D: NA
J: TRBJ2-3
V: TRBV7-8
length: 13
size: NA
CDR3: CASSEWNPDTQYF
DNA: TGTGCCAGCAGCGAATGGAACCCAGATACGCAGTATTTT

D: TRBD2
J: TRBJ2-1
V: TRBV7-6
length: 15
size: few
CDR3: CASSSGAGGLNEQFF
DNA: TGTGCCAGCAGCTCCGGGGCGGGGGGGTTAAATGAGCAGTTCTTC

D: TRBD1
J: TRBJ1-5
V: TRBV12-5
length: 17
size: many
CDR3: CASGLDHSGTGNQPQHF
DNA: TGTGCTAGTGGTTTGGATCATTCCGGGACAGGAAATCAGCCCCAGCATTTT

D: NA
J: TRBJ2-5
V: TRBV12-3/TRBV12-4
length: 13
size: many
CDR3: CASSPLEQETQYF
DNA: TGTGCCAGCAGCCCCCTTGAGCAAGAGACCCAGTACTTC

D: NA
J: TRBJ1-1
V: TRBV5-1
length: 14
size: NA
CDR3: CASSLNTANTEAFF
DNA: TGCGCCAGCAGCTTGAACACAGCGAACACTGAAGCTTTCTTT

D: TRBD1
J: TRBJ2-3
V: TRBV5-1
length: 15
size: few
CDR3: CASSVGQGMADTQYF
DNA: TGCGCCAGCAGCGTCGGACAGGGGATGGCAGATACGCAGTATTTT

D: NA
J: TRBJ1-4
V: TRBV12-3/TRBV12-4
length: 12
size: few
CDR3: CASSPVGDELFF
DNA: TGTGCCAGCAGTCCCGTGGGGGATGAACTGTTTTTT

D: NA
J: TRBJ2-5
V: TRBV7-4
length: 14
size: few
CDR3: CASRLPTEQETQYF
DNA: TGTGCCAGCAGACTCCCGACAGAGCAAGAGACCCAGTACTTC

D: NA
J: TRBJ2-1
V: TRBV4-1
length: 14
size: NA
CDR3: CASSQEEGGTEQFF
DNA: TGCGCCAGCAGCCAAGAGGAGGGGGGGACTGAGCAGTTCTTC

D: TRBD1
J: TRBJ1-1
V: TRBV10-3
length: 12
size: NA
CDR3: CASWTGRTEAFF
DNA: TGTGCCAGCTGGACAGGGCGAACTGAAGCTTTCTTT